Shown below are 23 T cell receptor beta chains from a single sample sequenced in a study of blood T cell repertoires in COVID-19. Using immunoSEQ multiplex PCR, the repertoire was profiled, and TCRdb retains in-frame clones only, with some absent. The data hold approximately 330,000 clones, with 90% observed a single time. Sample: peripheral blood. Receptors originate from a middle-aged woman with COVID-19, enrolled during active disease.

The chain combines TRBV27 with TRBJ2-5; the match to TRBD1 covers 11 bases. The CDR3 sequence is 18 residues long. V dropped 5 bases and J dropped 2; count of bases not matched to a gene: 13. Germline lookup yields CDR1 MNHEY and CDR2 SMNVEV (reference sequence). In DNA form, the CDR3 reads TGTGCCAGCAGTCTCAGGACAGGGGGCGCGGGGCGGCAAGAGACCCAGTACTTC. Its translation: CASSLRTGGAGRQETQYF.

The chain joins TRBV2 to TRBJ1-5; 7 nucleotides line up with TRBD1. The V and J ends lost 5 bases and 10 bases, in that order; junction bases with no gene match: 14. The CDR3 loop spans 15 amino acids. Germline lookup yields CDR1 SNHLY and CDR2 FYNNEI. Written as DNA, the CDR3 is TGTGCCAGCAGTCTGGGACAGCAAGGTATCAGCCCCCAGCATTTT. Protein product: CASSLGQQGISPQHF.

V gene TRBV28 combines with J gene TRBJ1-2; no firm D call. The CDR3 has 14 amino acids. V lost 3 bases and J 7 bases, leaving 15 bases between the germline ends. Germline lookup yields CDR1 MDHEN and CDR2 SYDVKM. The CDR3, as DNA: TGTGCCAGCAGTTTCCCACTTGGAGGGTTTGGCTACACCTTC. This encodes CASSFPLGGFGYTF.

The rearrangement links TRBV28 to TRBJ1-6; D not certain. V was shortened by 5 bases and J by 10 bases, with 18 bases between the two germline ends. From germline, CDR1 is MDHEN and CDR2 SYDVKM. CDR3 length: 15 residues. The CDR3 nucleotides read TGTGCCAGCAGTCCTTCCTTCGGGGATAGGTCACCCCTCCACTTT. Translating it yields CASSPSFGDRSPLHF.

The chain links TRBV5-6 to TRBJ1-4, with D perhaps matching TRBD1 (5 bases). CDR1 is SGHDT, CDR2 YYEEEE, per germline. The CDR3 spans 15 residues. The V and J ends lost 2 bases and 7 bases respectively, with 15 bases between them. The CDR3 loop reads CASSFTWAGGEKLFF. CDR3 DNA: TGTGCCAGCAGCTTCACGTGGGCGGGGGGTGAAAAACTGTTTTTT.

This clone has just one count. The chain couples TRBV28 to TRBJ1-2; D unclear. V was clipped by 5 bases and J by 4 bases, with 23 bases between them. This CDR3 contains 17 residues. Per the germline V gene, CDR1 is MDHEN and CDR2 is SYDVKM. CDR3 sequence: CASSRLISGSASYGYTF. For the CDR3, the DNA is TGTGCCAGCAGTCGGTTAATTTCTGGTTCAGCGAGCTATGGCTACACCTTC.

The chain has TRBV28 and TRBJ2-1; 7 bases align to TRBD1. Germline trimming cut 7 bases from V and 8 bases from J; bases unmatched to any gene: 2. Per the germline V gene, CDR1 is MDHEN and CDR2 is SYDVKM. The CDR3 spans 11 residues. The CDR3 coding sequence is TGTGCCAGCACCCAGGGGGATGAGCAGTTCTTC. Its protein product is CASTQGDEQFF.

In its sample, this clone was seen once. The chain is built from TRBV7-3 and TRBJ2-7, with 7 bases aligning to TRBD2. V lost 8 bases and J lost 3; bases outside the gene matches: 7. The CDR3 runs 13 residues. CDR1 and CDR2 (germline): SGHTA, FQGTGA. CDR3 loop: CASGRGRLYEQYF. For the CDR3, the DNA is TGTGCCAGCGGGAGGGGACGGCTCTACGAGCAGTACTTC.

J is TRBJ2-1 and V is TRBV20-1; unclear D gene. The V end was cut by 1 base, the J end by 10 bases, with 8 bases between. The germline gives CDR1 DFQATT, CDR2 SNEGSKA (reference sequence). CDR3 length: 11 residues. The CDR3, as DNA: TGCAGTGCTAGAGGAAGAGGAGAGCAGTTCTTC. It encodes CSARGRGEQFF.

V usage is TRBV28 and J usage is TRBJ1-2; TRBD1 matches at 7 bases. Germline CDR1 is MDHEN and CDR2 is SYDVKM. After removal of 5 bases from V and 7 bases from J, the junction contained 10 bases not matched to a gene. This CDR3 region has 14 residues. CDR3 DNA: TGTGCCAGCAGTCTGACAGGGCCCTTCGGTGGCTACACCTTC. Its protein is CASSLTGPFGGYTF.

The CDR3 sequence: CASSSRTAYNSPLHF. For the CDR3, the DNA is TGTGCCAGCAGCTCTCGGACAGCTTATAATTCACCCCTCCACTTT. This rearrangement joins TRBV7-2 to TRBJ1-6; tentative D call: TRBD1 (6 bases). Trimming removed 4 bases from V and 4 bases from J, with 11 bases in between. The CDR3 extends over 15 amino acids. Germline CDR1 and CDR2: SGHTA and FQGNSA.

The J gene is TRBJ1-6, the V gene TRBV28; D gene ambiguous. V was trimmed by 3 bases and J by 6 bases, leaving 9 bases between them. Germline lookup yields CDR1 MDHEN and CDR2 SYDVKM. This CDR3 comprises 14 residues. CDR3 DNA sequence: TGTGCCAGCAGTTTTGGGAGCCGTAATTCACCCCTCCACTTT. It specifies CASSFGSRNSPLHF. Looking up the rest from reference TRBV28 and TRBJ1-6 gives the full variable domain: DVKVTQSSRYLVKRTGEKVFLECVQDMDHENMFWYRQDPGLGLRLIYFSYDVKMKEKGDIPEGYSVSREKKERFSLILESASTNQTSMYLCASSFGSRNSPLHFGNGTRLTVT.

This sequence joins TRBV11-2 and TRBJ1-3; D unclear. This CDR3 has 13 residues. Germline V gene lookup returns CDR1 SGHAT and CDR2 FQNNGV. Trimming took 1 base from V and 2 from J, leaving 3 bases between them. CDR3 nucleotide sequence: TGTGCCAGCAGCTTAGTAGCTGGAAACACCATATATTTT. Translating gives CASSLVAGNTIYF.

The genes are TRBV7-3 and TRBJ1-6; TRBD1 matches 7 bases. With V trimmed by 1 base and J by 10 bases, 10 bases remained unmatched. The germline V gene has CDR1 SGHTA and CDR2 FQGTGA. The length of the CDR3 is 16 residues. Here the CDR3 reads CASSLKGPQGESPLHF. The CDR3 bases are TGTGCCAGCAGCTTAAAGGGCCCGCAGGGGGAATCACCCCTCCACTTT.

The V and J genes are TRBV27 and TRBJ1-1, with TRBD1 as a possible D gene (5 bases). Germline V CDR1 and CDR2: MNHEY, SMNVEV (reference sequence). V lost 3 bases and J lost 5, with 13 bases in between. This CDR3 contains 14 residues. The CDR3 is CASSLGRVRTEAFF. The CDR3, as DNA: TGTGCCAGCAGTTTGGGCAGGGTAAGAACTGAAGCTTTCTTT.

This chain uses TRBV19 with TRBJ1-4, with TRBD1 identical over 9 bases. V lost 9 bases, J lost 5 bases, and 4 bases stayed unmatched. This CDR3 has 13 residues. Per the germline V gene, CDR1 is LNHDA and CDR2 is SQIVND (reference sequence). This CDR3 reads CASRDRVNEKLFF. DNA for the CDR3: TGTGCCAGCCGGGACAGGGTAAATGAAAAACTGTTTTTT.

In regard to this clone: Distinct nucleotide sequences in the sample also encode this CDR3. This sequence joins TRBV6-6 and TRBJ1-5, with a weak D call TRBD1 (5 bases). Germline values: CDR1 MNHNY, CDR2 SVGAGI (reference sequence). The CDR3 is made up of 15 amino acids. V gave up 5 bases and J gave up 5 bases, with 16 bases separating them. In DNA, the CDR3 is TGTGCCAGCAGTCCCCCCCCAGGGTGGTATCAGCCCCAGCATTTT. It codes for CASSPPPGWYQPQHF.

The chain recombines TRBV6-1 with TRBJ1-2; 8 nucleotides align to TRBD1. V shed 0 bases and J 5 bases; nucleotides not matched to a gene: 8. The CDR3 is 16 amino acids. Germline V CDR1 and CDR2: MNHNS, SASEGT. CDR3 loop: CASSEAQGAVLYGYTF. The DNA for the CDR3 is TGTGCCAGCAGTGAAGCTCAGGGGGCTGTGTTATATGGCTACACCTTC.

This clone is a singleton in its sample. The V call is TRBV7-3, the J call TRBJ2-2, with TRBD2 matching 7 bases. Germline CDR1 is SGHTA and CDR2 is FQGTGA. This CDR3 is 15 amino acids long. V was pared by 5 bases and J by 6 bases, with 9 bases of the junction left unmatched. As DNA, the CDR3 is TGTGCCAGCAGCCCTACGACTAGCAGGGCCGGGGAGCTGTTTTTT. It encodes CASSPTTSRAGELFF. Using reference TRBV7-3 and TRBJ2-2 for the parts outside the CDR3, the full variable domain is GAGVSQTPSNKVTEKGKYVELRCDPISGHTALYWYRQSLGQGPEFLIYFQGTGAADDSGLPNDRFFAVRPEGSVSTLKIQRTERGDSAVYLCASSPTTSRAGELFFGEGSRLTVL.

This clone was seen only once. The chain is built from TRBV7-2 and TRBJ2-3; 10 positions agree with TRBD2. Trimming removed 1 base from V and 6 bases from J; junction bases left unmatched: 16. The CDR3 loop spans 19 amino acids. The germline CDR1 and CDR2 sequences are SGHTA and FQGNSA. The CDR3 nucleotides are TGTGCCAGCAGCTTAGGCCGTGGTGAGCGGGGGGGGCCATCGGATACGCAGTATTTT. Its protein product is CASSLGRGERGGPSDTQYF.

V is TRBV27 and J is TRBJ1-1; 10 bases agree with TRBD1. Trimming took 6 bases from V and 0 from J; bases not matched to a gene: 10. The CDR3 has 17 amino acids. In germline, CDR1 is MNHEY, CDR2 SMNVEV (reference sequence). This chain's CDR3 is CASRTRDRGKMNTEAFF. Here the CDR3 DNA reads TGTGCCAGCAGAACCCGGGACAGGGGAAAAATGAACACTGAAGCTTTCTTT.

The chain couples TRBV5-4 to TRBJ2-5, with D possibly being TRBD1 (6 bases). Germline CDR1 reads SGHNT; CDR2 reads YYREEE (reference sequence). This CDR3 contains 15 residues. The V and J ends lost 4 bases and 4 bases respectively, with 17 bases between them. CDR3 residues: CASSDKQGFGETQYF. The CDR3, as DNA: TGTGCCAGCAGCGACAAACAGGGATTCGGAGAGACCCAGTACTTC. The full variable domain, with the rest looked up from reference TRBV5-4 and TRBJ2-5, is ETGVTQSPTHLIKTRGQQVTLRCSSQSGHNTVSWYQQALGQGPQFIFQYYREEENGRGNFPPRFSGLQFPNYSSELNVNALELDDSALYLCASSDKQGFGETQYFGPGTRLLVL.

DNA of the CDR3: TGTGCCAGCAGCGTACTGTCAGGGGGATATGAGCAGTACTTC. It codes for CASSVLSGGYEQYF. The chain carries TRBV9 and TRBJ2-7; 7 nucleotides agree with TRBD1. Trimming at V came to 1 base and at J to 7 bases, leaving 8 bases not matched to a gene. This CDR3 spans 14 amino acids. Germline V CDR1 and CDR2: SGDLS, YYNGEE.